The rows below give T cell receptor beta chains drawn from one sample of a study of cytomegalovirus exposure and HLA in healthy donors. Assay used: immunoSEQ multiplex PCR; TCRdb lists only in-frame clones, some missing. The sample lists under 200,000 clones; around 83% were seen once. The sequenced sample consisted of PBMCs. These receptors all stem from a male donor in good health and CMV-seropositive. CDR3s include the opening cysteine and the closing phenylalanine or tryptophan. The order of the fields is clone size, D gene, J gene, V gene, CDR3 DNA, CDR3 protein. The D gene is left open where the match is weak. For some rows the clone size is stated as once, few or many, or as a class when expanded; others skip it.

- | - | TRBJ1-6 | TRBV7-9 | TGTGCCAGCAGCTTAACCTCTCTAGAACTCCACTTT | CASSLTSLELHF
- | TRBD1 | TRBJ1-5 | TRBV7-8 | TGTGCCAGCAGCTTAGGGACAGGGGGTGGGCAGCCCCAGCATTTT | CASSLGTGGGQPQHF
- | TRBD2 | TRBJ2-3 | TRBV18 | TGTGCCAGCTCACCACCGGGACTAGCGACCACAGATACGCAGTATTTT | CASSPPGLATTDTQYF
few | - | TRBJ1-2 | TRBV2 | TGTGCCAGCAGGCAAGAACAGGGTTCTAACTATGGCTACACCTTC | CASRQEQGSNYGYTF
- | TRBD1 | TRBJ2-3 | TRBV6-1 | TGTGCCAGCAGTCGGACAGGGGTCAGCACAGATACGCAGTATTTT | CASSRTGVSTDTQYF
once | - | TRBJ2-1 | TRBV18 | TGTGCCAGCTCACCACTTGGGGCAAATGAGCAGTTCTTC | CASSPLGANEQFF
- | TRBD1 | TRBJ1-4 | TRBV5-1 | TGCGCCAGCAGCTCAGGGACAGGGTCTAATGAAAAACTGTTTTTT | CASSSGTGSNEKLFF
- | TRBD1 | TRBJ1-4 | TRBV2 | TGTGCCTCCCTCCGGGACAGGGCCGCAACTAATGAAAAACTGTTTTTT | CASLRDRAATNEKLFF
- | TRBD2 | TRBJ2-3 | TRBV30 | TGTGCCTGGAGTGTAACTAGCGGGATGACAGATACGCAGTATTTT | CAWSVTSGMTDTQYF
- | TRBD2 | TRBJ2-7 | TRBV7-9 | TGTGCCAGCAGCTCTCTGGGACTAGCGGGAGGTAGCTCCTACGAGCAGTACTTC | CASSSLGLAGGSSYEQYF
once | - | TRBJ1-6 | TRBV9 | TGTGCCAGCAGCGTAGGGGGGACTGTCAGGTCACCCCTCCACTTT | CASSVGGTVRSPLHF